The clone carrying this T cell receptor (beta chain) has ten or more counts. Its antigen is undetermined. The time point denotes: newly diagnosed GD, antithyroid drugs for less than 3 months. With RNA extracted from PBMCs as input, the TCR library was made. Arm-PCR of CDR3 regions and iRepertoire HTBI primers were used to build TCR beta libraries. TCRdb ran MiXCR on the multiplex PCR reads and lists one entry per CDR3 protein. The sample contains hundreds of thousands of distinct CDR3 sequences, 15% to 20% of which appear only once. The data were taken from a study of regulatory T cells in long-lasting Graves disease. Study conclusions and caveats: Persistent patients shared more public clonotypes (under 3,000) than newly diagnosed patients (approximately 1,000).

V was pared by 0 bases and J by 5 bases, with 13 bases between. The CDR3 spans 15 residues. The germline V gene has CDR1 KGHSH and CDR2 LQKENI. These data were also reused for a study on T cells in Graves' hyperthyroidism and ophthalmopathy. That work contributes: A first-round RT-PCR of the TCR CDR3 used the HTBI primer set.

The sample in question was peripheral blood mononuclear cells (PBMCs), obtained at new diagnosis, from a patient treated with antithyroid drugs. The clonotype comes from a woman aged 35 to 59 with Graves disease. V is TRBV18 and J is TRBJ1-2; D unresolved. CDR3 protein: CASSPPGIPVYGYTF. Written as DNA, the CDR3 is TGTGCCAGCTCACCACCGGGTATACCAGTTTATGGCTACACCTTC. Drawing the rest from reference TRBV18 and TRBJ1-2, the complete variable domain is NAGVMQNPRHLVRRRGQEARLRCSPMKGHSHVYWYRQLPEEGLKFMVYLQKENIIDESGMPKERFSAEFPKEGPSILRIQQVVRGDSAAYFCASSPPGIPVYGYTFGSGTRLTVV.